This is a list of T cell receptor beta chains from one sample in a study of T cell responses to AZD1222 COVID-19 vaccine. The data were produced by immunoSEQ multiplex PCR, yet TCRdb's version contains in-frame clones alone and is incomplete. Of 95,000 to 100,000 clones in the sample, more than 85% were seen once. The sample consisted of peripheral blood, taken on day 0 of AZD1222 vaccination. All receptors come from an adult in good health. Both conserved end residues are part of each CDR3. The order of the fields is CDR3 protein, CDR3 DNA, J gene, V gene, D gene, clone size. A D gene is named only where the DNA matches it firmly. For some rows the clone size is stated as once, few or many, or as a class when expanded; others skip it.

CDR3aa: CATNAQVHPTYEQYF; CDR3nt: TGTGCCACCAACGCCCAGGTCCATCCGACCTACGAGCAGTACTTC; j_gene: TRBJ2-7; v_gene: TRBV7-4; d_gene: .; abundance: .
CDR3aa: CASNTQGTGELFF; CDR3nt: TGTGCCAGCAATACACAGGGCACCGGGGAGCTGTTTTTT; j_gene: TRBJ2-2; v_gene: TRBV6-5; d_gene: .; abundance: .
CDR3aa: CASRLAWENQPQHF; CDR3nt: TGTGCAAGTCGCTTAGCGTGGGAAAATCAGCCCCAGCATTTT; j_gene: TRBJ1-5; v_gene: TRBV12-2; d_gene: .; abundance: .
CDR3aa: CASSWGSRTSDNTGELFF; CDR3nt: TGCGCCAGCAGCTGGGGGTCCAGGACTAGCGATAACACCGGGGAGCTGTTTTTT; j_gene: TRBJ2-2; v_gene: TRBV5-1; d_gene: TRBD2; abundance: .
CDR3aa: CASSRVSGTAYEKLFF; CDR3nt: TGTGCCAGCAGCCGAGTTTCCGGGACAGCGTATGAAAAACTGTTTTTT; j_gene: TRBJ1-4; v_gene: TRBV14; d_gene: TRBD1; abundance: .
CDR3aa: CASLLGSNYYEQYF; CDR3nt: TGTGCCAGCTTATTGGGCAGTAACTACTACGAGCAGTACTTC; j_gene: TRBJ2-7; v_gene: TRBV7-9; d_gene: .; abundance: .
CDR3aa: CASSVDRAGGNEQFF; CDR3nt: TGTGCCAGCAGCGTAGATAGAGCGGGAGGCAATGAGCAGTTCTTC; j_gene: TRBJ2-1; v_gene: TRBV9; d_gene: TRBD2; abundance: .
CDR3aa: CASSEEFSNYGYTF; CDR3nt: TGTGCCAGCAGTGAGGAGTTTTCTAACTATGGCTACACCTTC; j_gene: TRBJ1-2; v_gene: TRBV2; d_gene: .; abundance: .
CDR3aa: CASSLEGGQYF; CDR3nt: TGTGCCAGCAGTTTGGAGGGCGGTCAGTACTTC; j_gene: TRBJ2-4; v_gene: TRBV28; d_gene: .; abundance: .
CDR3aa: CAWSPFSGNGYTF; CDR3nt: TGTGCCTGGAGTCCGTTTAGTGGTAATGGCTACACCTTC; j_gene: TRBJ1-2; v_gene: TRBV30; d_gene: .; abundance: .
CDR3aa: CASSQSRRGTHTDTQYF; CDR3nt: TGTGCCAGCAGCCAATCGCGAAGGGGAACGCACACAGATACGCAGTATTTT; j_gene: TRBJ2-3; v_gene: TRBV4-2; d_gene: .; abundance: .
CDR3aa: CASITGSRHTEAFF; CDR3nt: TGTGCCAGCATCACAGGGTCGCGGCACACTGAAGCTTTCTTT; j_gene: TRBJ1-1; v_gene: TRBV28; d_gene: .; abundance: .
CDR3aa: CASSELALNQPQHF; CDR3nt: TGCGCCAGCAGTGAATTAGCCTTAAATCAGCCCCAGCATTTT; j_gene: TRBJ1-5; v_gene: TRBV10-2; d_gene: .; abundance: .
CDR3aa: CASSLRRNTEAFF; CDR3nt: TGTGCCAGCAGCTTGCGGCGTAACACTGAAGCTTTCTTT; j_gene: TRBJ1-1; v_gene: TRBV7-2; d_gene: .; abundance: few
CDR3aa: CASSMTANTEAFF; CDR3nt: TGTGCCAGCTCAATGACAGCGAACACTGAAGCTTTCTTT; j_gene: TRBJ1-1; v_gene: TRBV18; d_gene: .; abundance: .
CDR3aa: CASSLATGSGANVLTF; CDR3nt: TGTGCCAGCAGCTTAGCGACGGGCTCTGGGGCCAACGTCCTGACTTTC; j_gene: TRBJ2-6; v_gene: TRBV7-2; d_gene: .; abundance: .
CDR3aa: CASSFGGTSGRVTQYF; CDR3nt: TGCGCCAGCAGCTTTGGCGGGACTAGCGGGAGAGTGACGCAGTATTTT; j_gene: TRBJ2-3; v_gene: TRBV5-1; d_gene: TRBD2; abundance: .
CDR3aa: CASNSQEVGELFF; CDR3nt: TGCGCCAGCAACTCACAGGAGGTCGGGGAGCTGTTTTTT; j_gene: TRBJ2-2; v_gene: TRBV10-2; d_gene: .; abundance: .
CDR3aa: CASARSGNTIYF; CDR3nt: TGTGCTAGTGCCCGATCTGGAAACACCATATATTTT; j_gene: TRBJ1-3; v_gene: TRBV12-5; d_gene: .; abundance: few
CDR3aa: CASVEGDARTDTQYF; CDR3nt: TGTGCCAGTGTTGAGGGAGACGCCCGCACAGATACGCAGTATTTT; j_gene: TRBJ2-3; v_gene: TRBV28; d_gene: .; abundance: .
CDR3aa: CASSLSGGARQPQHF; CDR3nt: TGTGCCAGCAGTTTATCGGGAGGGGCGCGACAGCCCCAGCATTTT; j_gene: TRBJ1-5; v_gene: TRBV27; d_gene: .; abundance: .
CDR3aa: CASSQVGGYGYTF; CDR3nt: TGTGCCAGCAGCCAAGTTGGGGGCTATGGCTACACCTTC; j_gene: TRBJ1-2; v_gene: TRBV14; d_gene: .; abundance: .